This T cell receptor (beta chain) is drawn from a study of blood T cell repertoires in COVID-19 (dated by TCRdb to between 2020 and 2021). Context from the whole study: Samples covering the acute and convalescent phases of COVID-19 were provided by collaborators in the United States, Italy and Spain. Sample metadata almost always included a de-identified subject ID, COVID-19 status, age in years and sex. Subjects who had been exposed to COVID-19, were actively infected with it, or had recovered from it provided the deeply sampled blood TCRbeta repertoires that made up the dataset. The samples were drawn from the first 160 participants of the ongoing ImmuneRACE study and from 950 to 1,500 subjects provided by 6 global collaborators. The repertoires were released in a freely available public database meant as a resource for research on the immune response to SARS-CoV-2. The material from the prospective study consisted of cDNA or gDNA derived from T cells, B-cell-depleted T cells, or PBMCs. HLA class I and class II types, where available, came from metadata supplied by the sample provider rather than from assay-based typing.

From its cysteine to its phenylalanine, the CDR3 spans 15 amino acids. This entry keeps only the CDR3 DNA: 45 bases, framed from base 1. A distance of 11 bases separates the germline ends of V and J, which lose 1 base and 2 bases respectively. The germline V gene supplies CDR1 KGHSH and CDR2 LQKENI. TCRbeta CDR3 regions were amplified from genomic DNA by means of the immunoSEQ Assay, a bias-controlled multiplex PCR. Turning to the authors' computational methods: The number of nucleated cells in each sample was estimated from the amplification of reference gene primers within the assay. To quantify the absolute abundance of each unique TCRbeta CDR3 rearrangement, sequence reads were collapsed and filtered. For each sample, productive Simpson clonality was calculated by taking the square root of Simpson's diversity index across productive rearrangements. Imported from immuneACCESS, the table was reduced by TCRdb to in-frame sequences with V and J called. These copies leave out some clones; in studies compared against another copy, an unresolved V gene accounts for under half, and the cause of the remainder is not known. That table is the source of V, J and clone size, and D and trimming were worked out from the DNA. The sample table shows about 85,000 clones, and about 83% are seen once. Roughly 5% of the sample goes to the ten largest clones.

Overall study results and their limits: The quantity of clinical and demographic metadata differed by source and by participant and was supplied without curation.

Whole blood was collected in K2EDTA tubes by collaborating institutions according to the institutions' own protocols. For TCRbeta analysis, collaborators shipped samples in one of three forms: frozen whole blood, isolated PBMCs, or DNA extracted from either of those sample types. A remark on this clone: Its antigen remains unidentified. Per-base quality was not reported, and no clone a single base away is much larger than it.

The chain uses TRBV18 and TRBJ1-2; matching of 5 bases hints at TRBD1 as the D gene. The sequenced sample consisted of peripheral blood. This clonotype was sampled from a man between 60 and 70 years old with acute or convalescent COVID-19. The CDR3 sequence is CASSPQDRPNYGYTF. The sequence in DNA is TGTGCCAGCTCACCACAAGACAGACCGAACTATGGCTACACCTTC.